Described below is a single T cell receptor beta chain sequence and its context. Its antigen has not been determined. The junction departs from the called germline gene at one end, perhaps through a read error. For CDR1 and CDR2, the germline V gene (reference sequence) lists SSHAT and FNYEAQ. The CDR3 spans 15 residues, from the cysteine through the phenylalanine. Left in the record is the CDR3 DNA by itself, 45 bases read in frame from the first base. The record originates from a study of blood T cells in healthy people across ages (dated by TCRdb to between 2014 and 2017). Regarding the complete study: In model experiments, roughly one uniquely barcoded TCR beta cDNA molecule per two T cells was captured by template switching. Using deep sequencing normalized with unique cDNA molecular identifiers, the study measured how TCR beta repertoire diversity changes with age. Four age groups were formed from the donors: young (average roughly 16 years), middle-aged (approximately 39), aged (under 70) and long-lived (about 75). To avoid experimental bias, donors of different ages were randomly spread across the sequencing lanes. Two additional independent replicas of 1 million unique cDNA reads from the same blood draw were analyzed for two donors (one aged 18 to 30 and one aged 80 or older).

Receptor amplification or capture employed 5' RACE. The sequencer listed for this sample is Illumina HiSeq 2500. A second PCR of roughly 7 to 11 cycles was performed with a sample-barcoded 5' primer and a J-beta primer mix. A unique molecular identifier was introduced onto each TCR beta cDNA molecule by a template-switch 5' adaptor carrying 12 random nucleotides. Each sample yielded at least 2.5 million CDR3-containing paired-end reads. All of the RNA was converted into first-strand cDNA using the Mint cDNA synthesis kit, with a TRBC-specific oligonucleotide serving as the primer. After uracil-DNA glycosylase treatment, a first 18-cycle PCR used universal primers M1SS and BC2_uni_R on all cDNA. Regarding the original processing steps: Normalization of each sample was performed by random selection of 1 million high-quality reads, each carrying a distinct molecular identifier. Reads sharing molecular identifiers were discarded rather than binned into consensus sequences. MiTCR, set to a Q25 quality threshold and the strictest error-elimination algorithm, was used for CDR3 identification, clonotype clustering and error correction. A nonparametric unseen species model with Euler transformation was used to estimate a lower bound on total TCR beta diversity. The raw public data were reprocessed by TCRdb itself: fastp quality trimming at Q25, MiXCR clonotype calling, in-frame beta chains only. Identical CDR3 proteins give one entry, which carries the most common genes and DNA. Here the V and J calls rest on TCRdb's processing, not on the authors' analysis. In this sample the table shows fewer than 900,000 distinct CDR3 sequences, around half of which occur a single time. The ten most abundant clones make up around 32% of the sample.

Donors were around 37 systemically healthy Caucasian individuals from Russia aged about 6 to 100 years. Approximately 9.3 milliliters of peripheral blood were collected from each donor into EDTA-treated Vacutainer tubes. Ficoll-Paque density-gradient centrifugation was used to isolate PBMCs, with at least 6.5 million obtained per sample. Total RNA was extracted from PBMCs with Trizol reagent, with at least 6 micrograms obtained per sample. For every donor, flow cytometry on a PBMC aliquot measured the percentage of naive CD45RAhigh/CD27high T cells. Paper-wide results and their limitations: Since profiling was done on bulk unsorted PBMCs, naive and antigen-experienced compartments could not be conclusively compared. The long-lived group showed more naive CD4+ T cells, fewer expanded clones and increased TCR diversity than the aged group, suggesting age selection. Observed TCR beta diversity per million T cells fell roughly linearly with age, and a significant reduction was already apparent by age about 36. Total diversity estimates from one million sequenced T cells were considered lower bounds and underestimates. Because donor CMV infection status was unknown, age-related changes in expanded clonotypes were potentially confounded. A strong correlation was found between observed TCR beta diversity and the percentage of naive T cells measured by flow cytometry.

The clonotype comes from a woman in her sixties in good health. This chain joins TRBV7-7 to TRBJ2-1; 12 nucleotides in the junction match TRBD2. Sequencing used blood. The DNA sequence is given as TGTGCTAGCAGCTGGGCTAGGACTAGCGGGGCCCCGCAGTTCTTC. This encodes CASSWARTSGAPQFF.